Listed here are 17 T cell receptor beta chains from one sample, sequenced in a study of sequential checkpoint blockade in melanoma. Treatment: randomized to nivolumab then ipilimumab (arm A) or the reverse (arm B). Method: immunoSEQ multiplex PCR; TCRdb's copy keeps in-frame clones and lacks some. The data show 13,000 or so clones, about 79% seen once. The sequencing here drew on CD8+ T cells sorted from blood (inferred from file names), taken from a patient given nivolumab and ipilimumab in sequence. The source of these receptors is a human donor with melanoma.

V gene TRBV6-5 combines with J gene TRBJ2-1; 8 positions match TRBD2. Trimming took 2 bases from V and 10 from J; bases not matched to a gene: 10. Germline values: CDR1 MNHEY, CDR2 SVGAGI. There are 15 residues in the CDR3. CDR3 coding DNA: TGTGCCAGCAGTTACCAGGGAGCGGGGGAGGGGGAGCAGTTCTTC. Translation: CASSYQGAGEGEQFF.

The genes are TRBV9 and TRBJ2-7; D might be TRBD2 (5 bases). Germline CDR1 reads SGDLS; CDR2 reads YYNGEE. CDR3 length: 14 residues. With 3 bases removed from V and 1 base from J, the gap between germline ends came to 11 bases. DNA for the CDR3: TGTGCCAGCAGCGCTGCCGGGGAGTCCTACGAGCAGTACTTC. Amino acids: CASSAAGESYEQYF.

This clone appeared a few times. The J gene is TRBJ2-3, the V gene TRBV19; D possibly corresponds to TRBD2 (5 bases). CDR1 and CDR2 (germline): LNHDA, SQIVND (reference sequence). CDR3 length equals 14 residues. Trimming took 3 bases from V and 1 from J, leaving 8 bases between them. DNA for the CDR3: TGTGCCAGTAGTATCGGACTTGGCACAGATACGCAGTATTTT. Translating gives CASSIGLGTDTQYF.

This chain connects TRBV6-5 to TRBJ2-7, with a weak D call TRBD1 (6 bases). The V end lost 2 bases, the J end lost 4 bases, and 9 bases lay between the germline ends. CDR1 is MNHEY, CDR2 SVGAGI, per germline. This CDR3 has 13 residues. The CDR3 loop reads CASSYEQGYEQYF. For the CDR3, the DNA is TGTGCCAGCAGTTACGAACAGGGTTACGAGCAGTACTTC.

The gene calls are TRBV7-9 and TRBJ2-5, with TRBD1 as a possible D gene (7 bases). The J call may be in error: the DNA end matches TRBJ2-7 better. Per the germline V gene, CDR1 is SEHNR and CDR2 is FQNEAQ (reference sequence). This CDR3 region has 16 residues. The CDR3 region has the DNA TGTGCCAGCAGCTCGGAGGGACAGACAGAACCCTACGAGCAGTACTTC. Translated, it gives CASSSEGQTEPYEQYF.

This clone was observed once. CDR3 loop: CASSYSGGNYNEQFF. As DNA, the CDR3 is TGTGCCAGCAGTTACTCGGGGGGGAACTACAATGAGCAGTTCTTC. J is TRBJ2-1 and V is TRBV6-5, with TRBD2 matching 7 bases. Germline CDR1 MNHEY, CDR2 SVGAGI. CDR3 length: 15 amino acids. Germline trimming cut 0 bases from V and 3 bases from J; bases unmatched to any gene: 2.

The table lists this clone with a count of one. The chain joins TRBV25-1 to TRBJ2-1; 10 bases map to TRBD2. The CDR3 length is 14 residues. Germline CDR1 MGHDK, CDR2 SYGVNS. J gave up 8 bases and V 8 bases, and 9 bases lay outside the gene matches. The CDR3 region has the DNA TGTGCCAGCGCAAATAGCGGGGGGTGGGATGAGCAGTTCTTC. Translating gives CASANSGGWDEQFF.

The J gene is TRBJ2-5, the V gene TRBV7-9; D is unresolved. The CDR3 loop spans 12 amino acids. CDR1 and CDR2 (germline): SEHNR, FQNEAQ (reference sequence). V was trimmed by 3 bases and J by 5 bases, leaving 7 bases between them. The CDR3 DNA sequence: TGTGCCAGCAGCTTCGAGTGGGAGACCCAGTACTTC. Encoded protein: CASSFEWETQYF.

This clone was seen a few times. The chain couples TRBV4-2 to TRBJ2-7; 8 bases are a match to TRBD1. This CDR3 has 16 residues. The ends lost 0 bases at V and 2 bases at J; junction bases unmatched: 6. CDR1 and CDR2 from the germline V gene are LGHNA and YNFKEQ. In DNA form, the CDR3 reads TGTGCCAGCAGCCAAGAACGACAGGGGATGGCCTACGAGCAGTACTTC. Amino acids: CASSQERQGMAYEQYF.

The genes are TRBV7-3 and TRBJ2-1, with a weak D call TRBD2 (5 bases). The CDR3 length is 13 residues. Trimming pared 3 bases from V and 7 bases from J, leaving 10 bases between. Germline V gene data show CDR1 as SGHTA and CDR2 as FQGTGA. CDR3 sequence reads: CASSFLATNEQFF. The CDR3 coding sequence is TGTGCCAGCAGCTTTCTAGCCACAAATGAGCAGTTCTTC.

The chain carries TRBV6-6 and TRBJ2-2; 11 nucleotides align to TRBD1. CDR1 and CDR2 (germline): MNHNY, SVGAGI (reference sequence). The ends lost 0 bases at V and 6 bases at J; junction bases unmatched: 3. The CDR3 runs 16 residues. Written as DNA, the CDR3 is TGTGCCAGCAGTTACTCGAGGGGACAGGGGGCCGGGGAGCTGTTTTTT. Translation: CASSYSRGQGAGELFF.

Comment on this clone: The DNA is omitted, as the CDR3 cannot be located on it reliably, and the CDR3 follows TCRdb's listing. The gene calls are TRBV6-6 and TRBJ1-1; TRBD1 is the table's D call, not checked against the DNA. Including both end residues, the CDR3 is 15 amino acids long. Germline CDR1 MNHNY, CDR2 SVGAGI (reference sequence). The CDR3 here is CASSSSRQGWSEAFF.

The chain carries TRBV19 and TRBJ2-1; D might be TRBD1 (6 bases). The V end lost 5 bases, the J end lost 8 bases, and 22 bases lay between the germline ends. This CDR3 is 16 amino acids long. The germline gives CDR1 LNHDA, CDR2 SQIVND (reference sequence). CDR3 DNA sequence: TGTGCCAGTAGTCCCCCGGCAGGGGCGGTCATGGATGAGCAGTTCTTC. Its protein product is CASSPPAGAVMDEQFF.

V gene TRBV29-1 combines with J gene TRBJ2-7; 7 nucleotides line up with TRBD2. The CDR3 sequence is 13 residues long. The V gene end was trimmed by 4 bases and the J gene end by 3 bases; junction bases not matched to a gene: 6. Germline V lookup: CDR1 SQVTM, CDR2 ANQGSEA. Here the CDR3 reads CSVVAGTIYEQYF. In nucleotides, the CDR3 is TGCAGCGTTGTTGCCGGGACTATCTACGAGCAGTACTTC.

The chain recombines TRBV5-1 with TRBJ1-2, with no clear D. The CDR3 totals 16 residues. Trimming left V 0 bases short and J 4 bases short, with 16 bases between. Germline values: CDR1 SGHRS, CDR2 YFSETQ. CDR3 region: CASSLDGLDVGYGYTF. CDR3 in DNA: TGCGCCAGCAGCTTGGACGGGTTGGATGTAGGCTATGGCTACACCTTC.

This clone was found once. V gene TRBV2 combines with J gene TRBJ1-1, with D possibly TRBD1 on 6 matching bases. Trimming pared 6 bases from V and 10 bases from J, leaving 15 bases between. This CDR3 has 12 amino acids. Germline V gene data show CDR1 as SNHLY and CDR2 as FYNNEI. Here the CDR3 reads CASSDGGPAAFF. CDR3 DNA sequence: TGTGCCAGCAGCGACGGGGGGCCGGCAGCTTTCTTT.

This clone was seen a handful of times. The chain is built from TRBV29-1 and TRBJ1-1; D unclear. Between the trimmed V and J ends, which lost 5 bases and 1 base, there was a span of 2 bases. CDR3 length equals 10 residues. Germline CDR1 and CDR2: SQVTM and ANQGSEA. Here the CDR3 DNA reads TGCAGCGTTCGGAACACTGAAGCTTTCTTT. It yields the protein CSVRNTEAFF.